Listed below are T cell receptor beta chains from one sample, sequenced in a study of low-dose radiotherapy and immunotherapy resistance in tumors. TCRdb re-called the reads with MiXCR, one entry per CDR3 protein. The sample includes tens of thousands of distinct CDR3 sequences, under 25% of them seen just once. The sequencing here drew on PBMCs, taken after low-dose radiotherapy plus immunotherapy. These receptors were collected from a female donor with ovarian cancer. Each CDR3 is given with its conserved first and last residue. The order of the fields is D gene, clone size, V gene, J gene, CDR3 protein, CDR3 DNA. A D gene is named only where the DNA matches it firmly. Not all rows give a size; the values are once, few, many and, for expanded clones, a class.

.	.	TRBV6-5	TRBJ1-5	CASGTGSDQPQHF	TGTGCCAGCGGCACAGGGAGCGATCAGCCCCAGCATTTT
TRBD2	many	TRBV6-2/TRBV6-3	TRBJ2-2	CASSYTLAANTGELFF	TGTGCCAGCAGTTACACGCTAGCGGCGAACACCGGGGAGCTGTTTTTT
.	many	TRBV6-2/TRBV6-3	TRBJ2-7	CATALWPYEQYF	TGTGCCACCGCCCTTTGGCCCTACGAGCAGTACTTC
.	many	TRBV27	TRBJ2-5	CASRPHPIETQYF	TGTGCCAGCAGACCTCACCCCATAGAGACCCAGTACTTC
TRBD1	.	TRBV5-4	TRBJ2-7	CASSPGGADEQYF	TGTGCCAGCAGCCCAGGGGGAGCGGATGAGCAGTACTTC
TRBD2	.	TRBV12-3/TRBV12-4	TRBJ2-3	CASSQQAGGLVAQYF	TGTGCCAGCAGTCAGCAAGCGGGGGGGCTGGTCGCGCAGTATTTT
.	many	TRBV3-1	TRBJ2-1	CASSPPPGTNSYNEQFF	TGTGCCAGCAGCCCCCCGCCTGGTACCAACTCCTACAATGAGCAGTTCTTC
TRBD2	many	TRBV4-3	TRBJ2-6	CASSSKAWSGMSGANVLTF	TGCGCCAGCAGCTCCAAGGCTTGGAGCGGGATGTCTGGGGCCAACGTCCTGACTTTC
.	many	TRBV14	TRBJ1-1	CASSHPRGRKGTEAFF	TGTGCCAGCAGCCATCCCAGGGGCCGCAAAGGTACTGAAGCTTTCTTT
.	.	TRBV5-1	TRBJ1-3	CASSLAGGDSGNTIYF	TGCGCCAGCAGCTTGGCCGGCGGCGACTCTGGAAACACCATATATTTT
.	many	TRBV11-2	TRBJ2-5	CASSSPARETQYF	TGTGCCAGCAGCAGCCCGGCGAGAGAGACCCAGTACTTC
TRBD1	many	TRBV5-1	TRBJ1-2	CASSLGIQGPYGYTF	TGCGCCAGCAGCTTGGGGATACAGGGGCCCTATGGCTACACCTTC
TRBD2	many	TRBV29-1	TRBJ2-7	CSVPAGTSLYEQYF	TGCAGCGTCCCTGCCGGGACTAGTCTCTACGAGCAGTACTTC
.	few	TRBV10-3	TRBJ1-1	CAISVQRDTEAFF	TGTGCCATCAGTGTGCAGCGCGACACTGAAGCTTTCTTT
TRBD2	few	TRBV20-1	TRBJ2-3	CSAVLAGATDTQYF	TGCAGTGCAGTACTAGCGGGAGCCACAGATACGCAGTATTTT
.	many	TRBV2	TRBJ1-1	CASRVQGTPTEAFF	TGTGCCAGCAGAGTGCAGGGGACTCCCACTGAAGCTTTCTTT